This TCR beta chain was sequenced during a study of cytomegalovirus exposure and HLA in healthy donors. Study background: About 82 million unique TCRs from HLA-typed donors were held in an early release of data.

The CDR3 numbers 11 amino acids, ends counted. Study-wide results and caveats: Researchers reported in a later analysis that a missense DCLRE1C variant was tied to TCR beta V- and J-gene trimming.

Notes on this clone: Its antigen is as yet unknown. This CDR3 fails to terminate in the conserved phenylalanine or tryptophan, so it likely reflects a read error. The limits of the CDR3 on the DNA are not certain, so only TCRdb's listed CDR3 is given.

PCR was performed using 60 Vbeta and 13 Jbeta primers. The repertoire was sequenced with immunoSEQ multiplex PCR; TCRdb's copy has only in-frame clones and lacks some. Among 90,000 or so clones listed, about 77% were seen once. The TCR originated in a male donor in good health and CMV-seropositive. The material sequenced was PBMCs. V gene TRBV21-1 combines with J gene TRBJ2-3; the table assigns TRBD2, which was not confirmed against the DNA. TRBV21-1 is marked as a pseudogene. The CDR3 is CASRKRGLAWV.